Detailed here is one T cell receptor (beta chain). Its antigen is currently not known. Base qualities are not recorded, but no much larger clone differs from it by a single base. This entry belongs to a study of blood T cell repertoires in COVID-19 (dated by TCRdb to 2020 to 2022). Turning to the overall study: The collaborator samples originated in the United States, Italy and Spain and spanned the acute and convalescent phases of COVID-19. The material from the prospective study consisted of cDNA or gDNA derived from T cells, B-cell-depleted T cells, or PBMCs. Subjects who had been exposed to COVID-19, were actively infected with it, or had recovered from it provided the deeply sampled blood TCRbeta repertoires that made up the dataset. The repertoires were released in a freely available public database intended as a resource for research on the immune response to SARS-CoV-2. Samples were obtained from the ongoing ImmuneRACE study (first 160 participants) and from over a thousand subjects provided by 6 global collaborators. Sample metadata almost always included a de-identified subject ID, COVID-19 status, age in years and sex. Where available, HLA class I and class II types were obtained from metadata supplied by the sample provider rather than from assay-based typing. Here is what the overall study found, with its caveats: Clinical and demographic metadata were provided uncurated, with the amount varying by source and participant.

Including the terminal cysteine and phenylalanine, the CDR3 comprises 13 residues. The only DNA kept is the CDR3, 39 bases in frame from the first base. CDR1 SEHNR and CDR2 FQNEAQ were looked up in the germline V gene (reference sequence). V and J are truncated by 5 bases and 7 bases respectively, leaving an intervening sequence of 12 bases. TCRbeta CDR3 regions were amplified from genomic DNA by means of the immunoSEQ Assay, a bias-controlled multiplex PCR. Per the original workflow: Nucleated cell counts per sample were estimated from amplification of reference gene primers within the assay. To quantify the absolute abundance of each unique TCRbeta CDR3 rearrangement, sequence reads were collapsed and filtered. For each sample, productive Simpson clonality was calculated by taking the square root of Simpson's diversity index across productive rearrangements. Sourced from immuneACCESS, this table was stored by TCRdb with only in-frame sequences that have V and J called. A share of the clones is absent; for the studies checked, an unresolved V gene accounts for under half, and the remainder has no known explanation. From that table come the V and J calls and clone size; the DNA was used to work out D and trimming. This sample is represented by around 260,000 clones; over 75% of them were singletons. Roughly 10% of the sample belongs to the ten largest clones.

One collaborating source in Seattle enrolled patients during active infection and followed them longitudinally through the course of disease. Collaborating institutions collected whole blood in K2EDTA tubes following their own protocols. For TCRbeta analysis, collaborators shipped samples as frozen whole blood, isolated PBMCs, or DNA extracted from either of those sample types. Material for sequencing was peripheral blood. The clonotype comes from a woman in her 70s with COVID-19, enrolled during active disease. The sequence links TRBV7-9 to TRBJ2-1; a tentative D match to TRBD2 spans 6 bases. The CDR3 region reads CASSIRERNEQFF. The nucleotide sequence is TGTGCCAGCAGCATTCGGGAGAGGAATGAGCAGTTCTTC.